The rows below give T cell receptor beta chains drawn from one sample of a study of blood T cell repertoires in COVID-19. Measured with immunoSEQ multiplex PCR; TCRdb has only the in-frame clones, and not every one. The sample includes some 180,000 clones, roughly 84% of them seen just once. Specimen: PBMCs or T cells enriched from blood (not recorded which). The receptors here all came from a woman aged 30 to 39 who had been exposed to COVID-19. The CDR3 runs from the conserved cysteine through the conserved F or W. A D gene is named only where the DNA matches it firmly. Some rows mark clone size as missing; the rest say once, few, many or name a class of expanded clone.

CDR3 protein: CASSREPGNTIYF; CDR3 DNA: TGTGCCAGCAGCCGGGAACCTGGAAACACCATATATTTT; V gene: TRBV5-5; J gene: TRBJ1-3; D gene: .; clone size: once
CDR3 protein: CASSLLPGTGELFF; CDR3 DNA: TGTGCCAGCAGCTTATTACCCGGTACCGGGGAGCTGTTTTTT; V gene: TRBV7-2; J gene: TRBJ2-2; D gene: .; clone size: .
CDR3 protein: CASSRDRGHVSYGYTF; CDR3 DNA: TGTGCCAGCAGCAGGGACAGGGGGCATGTTAGCTATGGCTACACCTTC; V gene: TRBV7-2; J gene: TRBJ1-2; D gene: TRBD1; clone size: .
CDR3 protein: CASSTYRQGNTIYF; CDR3 DNA: TGTGCCAGCAGCACGTACCGACAGGGAAACACCATATATTTT; V gene: TRBV5-4; J gene: TRBJ1-3; D gene: .; clone size: .
CDR3 protein: CASSLGGASYEQYF; CDR3 DNA: TGTGCCAGCAGCTTAGGGGGCGCCTCCTACGAGCAGTACTTC; V gene: TRBV11-2; J gene: TRBJ2-7; D gene: .; clone size: .
CDR3 protein: CASSWGQGSYNEQFF; CDR3 DNA: TGTGCCAGCAGCTGGGGACAGGGGAGTTACAATGAGCAGTTCTTC; V gene: TRBV7-3; J gene: TRBJ2-1; D gene: TRBD1; clone size: .
CDR3 protein: CASSNIRRNTEAFF; CDR3 DNA: TGTGCCAGCAGTAATATTAGGAGGAACACTGAAGCTTTCTTT; V gene: TRBV27; J gene: TRBJ1-1; D gene: .; clone size: few
CDR3 protein: CASSPRTGGNQPQHF; CDR3 DNA: TGTGCCAGCAGCCCACGGACAGGTGGGAATCAGCCCCAGCATTTT; V gene: TRBV9; J gene: TRBJ1-5; D gene: TRBD1; clone size: .
CDR3 protein: CATGPEWDTEAFF; CDR3 DNA: TGTGCCACTGGGCCGGAATGGGACACTGAAGCTTTCTTT; V gene: TRBV11-2; J gene: TRBJ1-1; D gene: .; clone size: .
CDR3 protein: CASSFPEGWGDEKLFF; CDR3 DNA: TGTGCCAGCAGTTTCCCGGAAGGATGGGGCGATGAAAAACTGTTTTTT; V gene: TRBV6-2/TRBV6-3; J gene: TRBJ1-4; D gene: .; clone size: few
CDR3 protein: CASSPTPGWETQYF; CDR3 DNA: TGTGCCAGCAGCCCCACCCCAGGGTGGGAGACCCAGTACTTC; V gene: TRBV5-4; J gene: TRBJ2-5; D gene: .; clone size: .
CDR3 protein: CASSEQEGRTEAFF; CDR3 DNA: TGTGCCAGCAGTGAACAGGAAGGAAGAACTGAAGCTTTCTTT; V gene: TRBV25-1; J gene: TRBJ1-1; D gene: .; clone size: .
CDR3 protein: CASSHAGGLLAKNIQYF; CDR3 DNA: TGCGCCAGCAGTCACGCGGGGGGTCTCCTCGCCAAAAACATTCAGTACTTC; V gene: TRBV23-1; J gene: TRBJ2-4; D gene: TRBD2; clone size: .
CDR3 protein: CASSPVGSGGAYEQYF; CDR3 DNA: TGTGCCAGCAGCCCCGTTGGTAGCGGGGGGGCCTACGAGCAGTACTTC; V gene: TRBV7-3; J gene: TRBJ2-7; D gene: TRBD2; clone size: .
CDR3 protein: CASSIALQGRSSYEQYF; CDR3 DNA: TGTGCCAGTAGTATAGCCCTCCAGGGAAGGAGCTCCTACGAGCAGTACTTC; V gene: TRBV19; J gene: TRBJ2-7; D gene: .; clone size: .
CDR3 protein: CASSRSGVLQQETQYF; CDR3 DNA: TGTGCCAGCAGCAGAAGCGGGGTGCTACAGCAAGAGACCCAGTACTTC; V gene: TRBV7-3; J gene: TRBJ2-5; D gene: TRBD2; clone size: .
CDR3 protein: CASSERGPGQGGSKNIQYF; CDR3 DNA: TGTGCCAGCAGTGAACGAGGGCCGGGACAGGGAGGGTCAAAAAACATTCAGTACTTC; V gene: TRBV2; J gene: TRBJ2-4; D gene: TRBD1; clone size: .
CDR3 protein: CASSTGLDGYTF; CDR3 DNA: TGTGCCAGCAGTACAGGGTTGGATGGCTACACCTTC; V gene: TRBV12-3/TRBV12-4; J gene: TRBJ1-2; D gene: .; clone size: .
CDR3 protein: CASRGDRGRAFF; CDR3 DNA: TGTGCCAGCAGGGGTGACAGGGGTAGAGCTTTCTTT; V gene: TRBV2; J gene: TRBJ1-1; D gene: TRBD1; clone size: once
CDR3 protein: CASNTATRANYGYTF; CDR3 DNA: TGTGCCAGCAACACCGCCACCAGGGCCAACTATGGCTACACCTTC; V gene: TRBV6-5; J gene: TRBJ1-2; D gene: .; clone size: .
CDR3 protein: CAWTEGRGTYEQYF; CDR3 DNA: TGTGCCTGGACGGAGGGGCGCGGAACCTACGAGCAGTACTTC; V gene: TRBV30; J gene: TRBJ2-7; D gene: .; clone size: once
CDR3 protein: CASSYSFRLGDYGYTF; CDR3 DNA: TGTGCCAGCAGTTACTCTTTTCGGTTGGGCGACTATGGCTACACCTTC; V gene: TRBV6-2/TRBV6-3; J gene: TRBJ1-2; D gene: .; clone size: few
CDR3 protein: CASSLAVSSYEQYF; CDR3 DNA: TGTGCCAGCAGCTTAGCCGTTAGCTCCTACGAGCAGTACTTC; V gene: TRBV11-2; J gene: TRBJ2-7; D gene: .; clone size: .
CDR3 protein: CASGSAPLTGGYGYTF; CDR3 DNA: TGTGCCAGCGGTTCAGCACCTCTGACAGGGGGGTATGGCTACACCTTC; V gene: TRBV6-5; J gene: TRBJ1-2; D gene: TRBD1; clone size: once
CDR3 protein: CASSQQAGGWDEAFF; CDR3 DNA: TGTGCCAGCAGCCAACAGGCAGGGGGGTGGGATGAAGCTTTCTTT; V gene: TRBV7-2; J gene: TRBJ1-1; D gene: TRBD1; clone size: .
CDR3 protein: CASSDRGGIGEQFF; CDR3 DNA: TGTGCCAGCAGTGATAGGGGGGGGATAGGGGAGCAGTTCTTC; V gene: TRBV6-1; J gene: TRBJ2-1; D gene: .; clone size: .
CDR3 protein: CASSYTGGRAHTDF; CDR3 DNA: TGTGCCAGCAGTTACACAGGGGGACGCGCCCATACGGATTTT; V gene: TRBV6-2/TRBV6-3; J gene: TRBJ1-5; D gene: TRBD1; clone size: .
CDR3 protein: CASSLNLRGPSYGYTF; CDR3 DNA: TGTGCCAGCAGTTTAAACTTAAGGGGCCCTTCCTATGGCTACACCTTC; V gene: TRBV2; J gene: TRBJ1-2; D gene: .; clone size: .
CDR3 protein: CASSGGAGTGTYEQYF; CDR3 DNA: TGTGCCAGCAGTGGGGGGGCCGGGACAGGTACCTACGAGCAGTACTTC; V gene: TRBV6-1; J gene: TRBJ2-7; D gene: TRBD1; clone size: .
CDR3 protein: CASRTTGTGIQYF; CDR3 DNA: TGTGCCAGCAGGACGACCGGGACTGGCATTCAGTACTTC; V gene: TRBV12-3/TRBV12-4; J gene: TRBJ2-4; D gene: .; clone size: .